This T cell receptor (beta chain) was obtained from a study of T cell changes during pregnancy in multiple sclerosis. This clone was counted once. CDR1 and CDR2 (germline): MDHEN, SYDVKM. V lost 6 bases, J lost 8 bases, and 5 bases lay in between. The CDR3 length is 10 residues. The protocol was immunoSEQ multiplex PCR, while the TCRdb copy is restricted to in-frame clones and leaves out a portion. The sample yields 65,000 to 90,000 clones, 80% to 95% seen once. This rearrangement joins TRBV28 to TRBJ2-1; TRBD1 is a possible D gene (5 bases). Here the sequenced sample was peripheral blood, taken in the third trimester of pregnancy. This TCR was sampled from a female donor in good health, enrolled as a control in a pregnancy study. CDR3 residues: CASRQDEQFF. CDR3 DNA: TGTGCCAGCAGACAGGATGAGCAGTTCTTC.